These 5 T cell receptor beta chains came from one sample sequenced in a study of cytomegalovirus exposure and HLA in healthy donors. Researchers ran the PCR with 60 Vbeta and 13 Jbeta primers. Sequencing used immunoSEQ multiplex PCR; TCRdb keeps in-frame clones, though not all of them. Counted here are 250,000 to 350,000 clones, about 80% occurring once; the ten biggest clones make up about 0.3%. Sequencing was performed on PBMCs. The receptor source for this set is a girl aged 2 to 9 in good health and CMV-seronegative.

V usage is TRBV6-6 and J usage is TRBJ1-1; tentative D call: TRBD1 (5 bases). Trimming removed 5 bases from V and 4 bases from J, with 8 bases in between. The V gene's germline CDR1 is MNHNY and CDR2 SVGAGI (reference sequence). The CDR3 totals 12 residues. CDR3 amino acids: CASSRGSTEAFF. The DNA of the CDR3 is TGTGCCAGCAGTCGGGGGAGCACTGAAGCTTTCTTT.

The genes are TRBV2 and TRBJ1-1; D remains ambiguous. The CDR3 runs 17 residues. Per germline, CDR1 SNHLY and CDR2 FYNNEI. The V and J ends lost 4 bases and 0 bases respectively, with 18 bases between them. This CDR3 is CASSGWAEAKMNTEAFF. CDR3 sequence (DNA): TGTGCCAGCAGTGGGTGGGCAGAAGCCAAAATGAACACTGAAGCTTTCTTT.

The J gene is TRBJ2-7, the V gene TRBV14, with 7 bases lining up with TRBD2. The CDR3 totals 16 residues. In germline, CDR1 is SGHDN, CDR2 FVKESK. The V and J ends lost 5 bases and 5 bases, in that order; junction bases with no gene match: 15. The CDR3 DNA reads as TGTGCCAGCAGCGGAGAGCGGGGTCTTTTCAGGAACGAGCAGTACTTC. Its protein is CASSGERGLFRNEQYF.

The V and J genes are TRBV10-1 and TRBJ2-5; 9 nucleotides match TRBD1. Gene TRBJ2-7 matches the end of the DNA better, so the J call may be wrong. The CDR3 is 14 amino acids. Germline CDR1 WNHNN, CDR2 SYGVQD (reference sequence). CDR3 protein: CASSEGTGPYEQYF. CDR3 DNA sequence: TGCGCCAGCAGTGAGGGGACAGGGCCCTACGAGCAGTACTTC.

CDR3 nucleotides: TGTGCCAGCAGCGCTACAGGGAGCTCCTATAATTCACCCCTCCACTTT. Amino acid sequence: CASSATGSSYNSPLHF. The chain has TRBV5-4 and TRBJ1-6; D may be TRBD1 (6 bases). The V end was cut by 4 bases, the J end by 0 bases, with 11 bases between. The CDR3 has 16 amino acids. Per germline, CDR1 SGHNT and CDR2 YYREEE (reference sequence). Together with reference TRBV5-4 and TRBJ1-6, the CDR3 gives the full variable domain: ETGVTQSPTHLIKTRGQQVTLRCSSQSGHNTVSWYQQALGQGPQFIFQYYREEENGRGNFPPRFSGLQFPNYSSELNVNALELDDSALYLCASSATGSSYNSPLHFGNGTRLTVT.